These T cell receptor beta chains were read from a single sample in a study of blood T cell repertoires in COVID-19. Clones were read by immunoSEQ multiplex PCR, and TCRdb kept only the in-frame ones, dropping some. This sample has 150,000 to 200,000 clones, with 75% to 85% found just once. Sequencing input: PBMCs or T cells enriched from blood (not recorded which). These TCRs come from a man aged 40-49 years who had recovered from COVID-19. Each CDR3 is given with its conserved first and last residue. D genes are given only for firm matches. Clone sizes are given selectively: once, few, many, or a class where the clone is expanded.

J | D | V | size | CDR3 | DNA
TRBJ1-2 | . | TRBV28 | few | CASSSPYGYTF | TGTGCCAGCAGTTCTCCCTATGGCTACACCTTC
TRBJ2-1 | TRBD1 | TRBV5-1 | few | CASSRDRAYNEQFF | TGCGCCAGCAGCCGGGACAGGGCCTACAATGAGCAGTTCTTC
TRBJ1-3 | . | TRBV9 | . | CASRKSSSGNTIYF | TGTGCCAGCAGAAAATCCTCCTCTGGAAACACCATATATTTT
TRBJ2-3 | . | TRBV2 | . | CASLSNSVTDTQYF | TGTGCCAGCCTTTCTAACAGTGTCACAGATACGCAGTATTTT
TRBJ2-7 | . | TRBV5-6 | . | CASSLGPEYEQYF | TGTGCCAGCAGCTTGGGTCCAGAATACGAGCAGTACTTC
TRBJ2-7 | . | TRBV2 | . | CASIQDSNGEQYF | TGTGCCAGCATCCAGGACTCAAACGGCGAGCAGTACTTC
TRBJ2-1 | . | TRBV18 | . | CASSPVSGSYNEQFF | TGTGCCAGCTCACCAGTTAGCGGTTCCTACAATGAGCAGTTCTTC
TRBJ1-6 | . | TRBV27 | . | CASSLSKGSVNSPLHF | TGTGCCAGCAGTTTATCGAAGGGGTCTGTTAATTCACCCCTCCACTTT
TRBJ2-7 | . | TRBV18 | . | CASSPGASASSYEQYF | TGTGCCAGCTCTCCAGGGGCTAGCGCGTCCTCCTACGAGCAGTACTTC
TRBJ2-1 | TRBD2 | TRBV5-1 | . | CASSLGLADSSYNEQFF | TGCGCCAGCAGCTTGGGCCTAGCGGATAGCTCCTACAATGAGCAGTTCTTC
TRBJ1-6 | TRBD1 | TRBV7-2 | . | CASSLNSGGGSPLHF | TGTGCCAGCAGCTTAAATTCAGGGGGCGGTTCACCCCTCCACTTT
TRBJ1-4 | TRBD1 | TRBV28 | . | CASSLNGQGVFF | TGTGCCAGCAGTTTGAACGGACAGGGGGTGTTTTTT
TRBJ2-1 | TRBD2 | TRBV7-3 | . | CASSSRPGLAGNEQFF | TGTGCCAGCAGCAGCCGACCGGGACTAGCGGGTAATGAGCAGTTCTTC
TRBJ1-2 | . | TRBV7-2 | . | CASSLPQIYGYTF | TGTGCCAGCAGCTTACCACAGATCTATGGCTACACCTTC
TRBJ2-7 | . | TRBV28 | . | CASSKSGGLVSEQYF | TGTGCCAGCAGTAAGAGTGGTGGACTTGTGAGCGAGCAGTACTTC
TRBJ2-2 | TRBD1 | TRBV5-1 | . | CASSPRDRRNTGELFF | TGCGCCAGCAGCCCAAGGGACAGGCGCAACACCGGGGAGCTGTTTTTT
TRBJ1-2 | . | TRBV2 | few | CASSVQGSGGYTF | TGTGCCAGCAGTGTACAGGGCAGTGGCGGCTACACCTTC
TRBJ1-1 | . | TRBV27 | . | CASRSGSGRGPTEAFF | TGTGCCAGCAGGTCCGGGTCTGGGCGCGGGCCCACTGAAGCTTTCTTT
TRBJ2-5 | . | TRBV6-2/TRBV6-3 | . | CASSYTLQGQETQYF | TGTGCCAGCAGTTACACCCTACAGGGCCAAGAGACCCAGTACTTC
TRBJ2-3 | TRBD2 | TRBV5-1 | . | CASSSGTSGTGTDTQYF | TGCGCCAGCAGCAGCGGGACTAGCGGGACCGGCACAGATACGCAGTATTTT
TRBJ1-2 | TRBD1 | TRBV3-1/TRBV3-2 | once | CASSQDIATGYGYTF | TGTGCCAGCAGCCAAGATATCGCGACAGGGTACGGCTACACCTTC
TRBJ2-1 | . | TRBV9 | . | CASSARVHNEQFF | TGTGCCAGCAGCGCCAGGGTCCACAATGAGCAGTTCTTC
TRBJ1-4 | TRBD1 | TRBV7-6 | . | CASSPTRQGLNEKLFF | TGTGCCAGCAGCCCAACACGACAGGGGCTTAATGAAAAACTGTTTTTT
TRBJ1-1 | . | TRBV18 | . | CASSPSRSERAPTEAFF | TGTGCCAGCTCACCAAGTCGTTCAGAGAGGGCACCCACTGAAGCTTTCTTT
TRBJ1-2 | . | TRBV7-9 | . | CASSISGILSYGYTF | TGTGCCAGCAGCATCTCAGGTATCCTCAGCTATGGCTACACCTTC
TRBJ1-1 | . | TRBV7-3 | . | CASSSGMNTEAFF | TGTGCCAGCAGCTCAGGGATGAACACTGAAGCTTTCTTT
TRBJ1-1 | TRBD1 | TRBV9 | . | CASSVGDRAAPEAFF | TGTGCCAGCAGCGTAGGAGACAGGGCAGCGCCTGAAGCTTTCTTT
TRBJ2-6 | . | TRBV5-1 | . | CASSLAPHSGANVLTF | TGCGCCAGCAGCTTGGCCCCCCACTCTGGGGCCAACGTCCTGACTTTC
TRBJ1-2 | . | TRBV7-8 | few | CASSLAPQGKGGYTF | TGTGCCAGCAGCTTAGCGCCCCAGGGGAAGGGTGGCTACACCTTC
TRBJ2-1 | . | TRBV5-8 | few | CASSLWAGDYNEQFF | TGTGCCAGCAGCTTGTGGGCAGGGGACTACAATGAGCAGTTCTTC
TRBJ1-5 | . | TRBV29-1 | . | CSVAGNRNQPQHF | TGCAGCGTTGCGGGTAACCGCAATCAGCCCCAGCATTTT
TRBJ1-2 | . | TRBV19 | . | CASAAFGGLDSWGYTF | TGTGCCAGCGCTGCTTTCGGGGGGCTAGATTCGTGGGGCTACACCTTC
TRBJ2-2 | TRBD1 | TRBV11-3 | . | CASSSDRVGGGELFF | TGTGCCAGCAGCTCCGACAGGGTAGGAGGCGGGGAGCTGTTTTTT
TRBJ2-5 | . | TRBV7-9 | . | CASSGAWKTQYF | TGTGCCAGCAGCGGAGCATGGAAGACCCAGTACTTC
TRBJ2-5 | . | TRBV6-5 | . | CASSGPGHLQETQYF | TGTGCCAGCAGCGGACCGGGACACCTACAAGAGACCCAGTACTTC
TRBJ2-5 | TRBD2 | TRBV9 | . | CASSVSPSLAGGQETQYF | TGTGCCAGCAGCGTCTCCCCATCTCTAGCGGGAGGACAAGAGACCCAGTACTTC
TRBJ1-4 | . | TRBV7-9 | . | CASSPSGNEKLFF | TGTGCCAGCAGCCCCTCAGGGAATGAAAAACTGTTTTTT
TRBJ2-3 | TRBD2 | TRBV18 | . | CASSRLATVGDTQYF | TGTGCCAGCTCACGACTAGCGACAGTGGGAGATACGCAGTATTTT
TRBJ1-4 | . | TRBV6-2/TRBV6-3 | . | CASSLLSPGGEKLFF | TGTGCCAGCAGCCTGCTGAGTCCCGGCGGGGAAAAACTGTTTTTT
TRBJ2-5 | TRBD1 | TRBV5-4 | . | CASSFGQGPAETQYF | TGTGCCAGCAGCTTCGGACAGGGCCCTGCAGAGACCCAGTACTTC
TRBJ1-4 | TRBD1 | TRBV9 | . | CASSSRGPGEKLFF | TGTGCCAGCAGCTCCAGGGGGCCGGGGGAAAAACTGTTTTTT
TRBJ2-1 | . | TRBV4-3 | . | CASSQEGSGLQFF | TGCGCCAGCAGCCAAGAAGGGTCAGGGTTGCAGTTCTTC